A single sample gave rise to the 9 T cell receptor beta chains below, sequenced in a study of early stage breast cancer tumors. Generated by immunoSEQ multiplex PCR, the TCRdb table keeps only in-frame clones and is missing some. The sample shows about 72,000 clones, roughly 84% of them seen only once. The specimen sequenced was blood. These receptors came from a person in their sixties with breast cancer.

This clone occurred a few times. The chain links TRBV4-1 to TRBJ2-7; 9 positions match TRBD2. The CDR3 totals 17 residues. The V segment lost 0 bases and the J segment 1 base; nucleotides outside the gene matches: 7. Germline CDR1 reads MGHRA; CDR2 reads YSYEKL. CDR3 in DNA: TGCGCCAGCAGCCAAGATACGTCGGGACTAGCATCCTACGAGCAGTACTTC. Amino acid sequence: CASSQDTSGLASYEQYF.

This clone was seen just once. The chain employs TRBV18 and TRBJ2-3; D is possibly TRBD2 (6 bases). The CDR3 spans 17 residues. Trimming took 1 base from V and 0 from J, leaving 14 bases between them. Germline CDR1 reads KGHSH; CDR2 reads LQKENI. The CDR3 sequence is CASSPLAEGTSTDTQYF. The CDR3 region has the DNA TGTGCCAGCTCACCACTAGCGGAAGGTACTAGCACAGATACGCAGTATTTT.

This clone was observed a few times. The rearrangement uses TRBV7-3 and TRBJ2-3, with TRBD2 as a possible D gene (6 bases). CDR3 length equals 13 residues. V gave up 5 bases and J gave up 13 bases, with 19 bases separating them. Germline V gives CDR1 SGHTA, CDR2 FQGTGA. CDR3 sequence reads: CASSASGGGIEYF. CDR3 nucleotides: TGTGCCAGCAGCGCCTCTGGGGGAGGAATTGAGTATTTT.

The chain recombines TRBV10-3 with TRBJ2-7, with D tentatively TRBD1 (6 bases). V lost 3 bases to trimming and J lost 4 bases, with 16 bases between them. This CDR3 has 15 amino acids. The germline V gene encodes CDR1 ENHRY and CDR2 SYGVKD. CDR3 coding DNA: TGTGCCATCAGTGACTCTCGGCAGGGGTCATACGAGCAGTACTTC. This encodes CAISDSRQGSYEQYF.

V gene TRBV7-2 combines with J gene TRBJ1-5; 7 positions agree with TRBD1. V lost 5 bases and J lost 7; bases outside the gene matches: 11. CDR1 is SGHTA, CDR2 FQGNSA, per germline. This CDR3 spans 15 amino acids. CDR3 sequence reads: CASSQKYRGDQPQHF. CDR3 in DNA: TGTGCCAGCAGCCAGAAGTACAGGGGAGACCAGCCCCAGCATTTT.

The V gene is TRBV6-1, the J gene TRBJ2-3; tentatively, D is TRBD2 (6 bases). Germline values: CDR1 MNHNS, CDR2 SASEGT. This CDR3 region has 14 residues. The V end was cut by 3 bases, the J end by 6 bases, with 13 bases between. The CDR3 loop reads CASSEGEARDTQYF. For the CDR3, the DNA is TGTGCCAGCAGTGAGGGGGAGGCGAGGGATACGCAGTATTTT.

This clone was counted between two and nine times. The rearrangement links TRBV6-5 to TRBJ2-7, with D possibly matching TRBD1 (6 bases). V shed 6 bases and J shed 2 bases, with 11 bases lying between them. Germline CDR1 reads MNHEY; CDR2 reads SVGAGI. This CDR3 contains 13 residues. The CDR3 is CASSFTGTYEQYF. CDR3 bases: TGTGCCAGCAGCTTCACAGGGACCTACGAGCAGTACTTC.

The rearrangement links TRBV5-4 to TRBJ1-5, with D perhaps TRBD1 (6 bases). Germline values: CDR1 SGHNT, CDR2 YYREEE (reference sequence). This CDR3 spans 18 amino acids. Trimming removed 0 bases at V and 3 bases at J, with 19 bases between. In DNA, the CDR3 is TGTGCCAGCAGCTTGGAGGGGGTTGGGGGGCAACACAATCAGCCCCAGCATTTT. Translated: CASSLEGVGGQHNQPQHF.

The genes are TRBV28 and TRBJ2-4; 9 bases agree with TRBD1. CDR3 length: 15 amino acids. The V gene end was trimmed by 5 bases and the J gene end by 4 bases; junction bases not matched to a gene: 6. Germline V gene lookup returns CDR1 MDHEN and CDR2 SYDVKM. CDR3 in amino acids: CASSPLGQGKNIQYF. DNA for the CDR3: TGTGCCAGCAGTCCCTTGGGACAGGGAAAAAACATTCAGTACTTC.